The clone carrying this T cell receptor (beta chain) has more than one count but fewer than ten. A COVID-19 case had been met by exposed participants during the 2 weeks before study entry. The data were obtained in a study of blood T cell repertoires in COVID-19. Study in general: The study drew acute and convalescent COVID-19 samples from the United States, Italy and Spain.

Sequencing used immunoSEQ multiplex PCR; TCRdb keeps in-frame clones, though not all of them. The data show approximately 280,000 clones, roughly 80% seen once. This CDR3 is 19 amino acids long. Germline CDR1 is SGHVS and CDR2 is FQNEAQ. The J segment lost 5 bases and the V segment lost 5 bases, leaving 17 bases of the junction unmatched. The sequence was obtained from a man aged 40-50 years who had been exposed to COVID-19. The chain uses TRBV7-8 and TRBJ2-1, with 11 bases that match TRBD1. Source material: PBMCs or T cells enriched from blood (not recorded which). CDR3 coding DNA: TGTGCCAGCAGCACCAGGGGAAGAAGGCGGGACAGGGGGGACAATGAGCAGTTCTTC. The encoded protein is CASSTRGRRRDRGDNEQFF.